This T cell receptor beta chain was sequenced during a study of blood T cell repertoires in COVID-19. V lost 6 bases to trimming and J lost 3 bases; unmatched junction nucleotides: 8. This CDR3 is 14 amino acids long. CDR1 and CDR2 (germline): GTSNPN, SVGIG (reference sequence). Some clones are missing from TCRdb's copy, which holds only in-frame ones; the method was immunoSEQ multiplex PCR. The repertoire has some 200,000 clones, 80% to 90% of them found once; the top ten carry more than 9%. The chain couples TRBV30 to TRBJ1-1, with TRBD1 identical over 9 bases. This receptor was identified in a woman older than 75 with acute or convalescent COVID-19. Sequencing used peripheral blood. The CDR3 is CACKPTGGDTEAFF. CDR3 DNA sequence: TGTGCCTGCAAACCGACAGGGGGTGACACTGAAGCTTTCTTT. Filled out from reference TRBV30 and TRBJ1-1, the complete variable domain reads SQTIHQWPATLVQPVGSPLSLECTVEGTSNPNLYWYRQAAGRGLQLLFYSVGIGQISSEVPQNLSASRPQDRQFILSSKKLLLSDSGFYLCACKPTGGDTEAFFGQGTRLTVV.